Listed here are 11 T cell receptor beta chains from one sample, sequenced in a study of T cell changes during pregnancy in multiple sclerosis. Assay: immunoSEQ multiplex PCR; the TCRdb copy retains only in-frame clones and omits some. The sample includes about 59,000 clones, 85% to 95% of them seen just once. The sample was CD4+ T cells from peripheral blood mononuclear cells, taken before pregnancy. The receptors come from a female donor with multiple sclerosis, enrolled in a pregnancy study.

The chain has TRBV30 and TRBJ2-1, with 7 bases matching TRBD1. The CDR3 contains 13 residues. CDR1 GTSNPN and CDR2 SVGIG come from the germline V gene (reference sequence). The CDR3 loop is CAVDREFINEQFF. The CDR3 region has the DNA TGTGCGGTAGACAGGGAATTTATCAATGAGCAGTTCTTC. Complete variable domain (other parts from reference TRBV30 and TRBJ2-1): SQTIHQWPATLVQPVGSPLSLECTVEGTSNPNLYWYRQAAGRGLQLLFYSVGIGQISSEVPQNLSASRPQDRQFILSSKKLLLSDSGFYLCAVDREFINEQFFGPGTRLTVL.

The chain has TRBV7-9 and TRBJ2-3, with 8 bases that match TRBD2. V shed 5 bases, J shed 4 bases, and the junction held 14 bases outside the gene matches. This CDR3 spans 17 amino acids. Germline CDR1 is SEHNR and CDR2 is FQNEAQ (reference sequence). The DNA of the CDR3 is TGTGCCAGCAGCGCCAACGGGGTGCTAGCGGGCCCAGATACGCAGTATTTT. Translated, it gives CASSANGVLAGPDTQYF.

The genes are TRBV2 and TRBJ2-1; weak D call: TRBD1 (6 bases). Looked up from germline, CDR1 is SNHLY and CDR2 is FYNNEI. The CDR3 runs to 12 residues. Trimming took 5 bases from V and 15 from J, leaving 17 bases between them. The CDR3 DNA reads as TGTGCCAGCAGTCTCCAATGGGACATTGGGTTCTTC. Translation: CASSLQWDIGFF.

The gene calls are TRBV19 and TRBJ1-4; D not resolved. CDR3 length: 11 amino acids. Trimming left V 10 bases short and J 7 bases short, with 10 bases between. Germline V CDR1 and CDR2: LNHDA, SQIVND (reference sequence). The DNA of the CDR3 is TGTGCCACTCGAGAGGGTGAAAAACTGTTTTTT. Translation: CATREGEKLFF.

The chain recombines TRBV7-9 with TRBJ1-5, with D unclear. Germline V gene lookup returns CDR1 SEHNR and CDR2 FQNEAQ (reference sequence). V was pared by 10 bases and J by 4 bases, with 17 bases between. CDR3 length: 14 amino acids. CDR3 in amino acids: CATQPYSGNQPQHF. The DNA of the CDR3 is TGTGCCACCCAACCGTACAGCGGGAATCAGCCCCAGCATTTT.

V gene TRBV27 combines with J gene TRBJ1-5; D might be TRBD1 (6 bases). V lost 5 bases to trimming and J lost 2 bases, with 13 bases between them. The CDR3 runs 15 residues. Germline V gives CDR1 MNHEY, CDR2 SMNVEV (reference sequence). CDR3 sequence: CASSPGQLRNQPQHF. The DNA of the CDR3 is TGTGCCAGCAGTCCCGGACAGTTGCGCAATCAGCCCCAGCATTTT.

The rearrangement joins TRBV11-3 to TRBJ2-3; D remains unclear. This CDR3 has 16 residues. V was shortened by 0 bases and J by 1 base, with 11 bases between the two germline ends. The germline CDR1 and CDR2 sequences are SGHNT and YENEEA. The CDR3 coding sequence is TGTGCCAGCAGCTTAGATCTCGGTTCTGGCACAGATACGCAGTATTTT. Its protein is CASSLDLGSGTDTQYF.

The V gene is TRBV9, the J gene TRBJ2-2; maybe TRBD1 (6 bases). Germline lookup yields CDR1 SGDLS and CDR2 YYNGEE. The CDR3 runs 16 residues. The ends were cut back, 3 bases at V and 6 bases at J, with 18 bases in the middle. DNA for the CDR3: TGTGCCAGCAGCGCCAGAGATATTCAGGGGTCCGGGGAGCTGTTTTTT. Translated, it gives CASSARDIQGSGELFF.

This clone was seen a single time. The chain is built from TRBV11-2 and TRBJ2-5, with D possibly matching TRBD2 (5 bases). The V gene lost 4 bases and the J gene lost 7 bases, with 7 bases spanning the gap. The CDR3 totals 11 residues. Germline V gene sequence: CDR1 SGHAT, CDR2 FQNNGV. The CDR3 protein is CASSSGRTQYF. The DNA for the CDR3 is TGTGCCAGCAGCTCTGGGAGGACCCAGTACTTC.

The chain employs TRBV19 and TRBJ2-1; 13 positions agree with TRBD2. J was trimmed by 6 bases and V by 1 base; bases with no gene match: 3. The CDR3 has 16 residues. CDR1 and CDR2 from the germline V gene are LNHDA and SQIVND (reference sequence). DNA for the CDR3: TGTGCCAGTAGTATAGGGACTAGCGGGAGAGGCAATGAGCAGTTCTTC. It specifies CASSIGTSGRGNEQFF.

V gene TRBV6-5 combines with J gene TRBJ1-2, with 8 bases lining up with TRBD1. The CDR3 contains 14 residues. V was pared by 4 bases and J by 8 bases, with 9 bases of the junction left unmatched. CDR1 MNHEY and CDR2 SVGAGI come from the germline V gene. DNA for the CDR3: TGTGCCAGCAGTTGCTCAAGGACAGGGTACGGCTACACCTTC. This translates into CASSCSRTGYGYTF.